This T cell receptor (beta chain) was captured in a study of blood T cell repertoires in COVID-19 (dated by TCRdb to between 2020 and 2021). With regard to the full study: Samples covering the acute and convalescent phases of COVID-19 were provided by collaborators in the United States, Italy and Spain. Nearly every sample came with metadata listing a de-identified subject ID, COVID-19 status, age in years and sex. Subjects who had been exposed to COVID-19, were actively infected with it, or had recovered from it provided the deeply sampled blood TCRbeta repertoires that made up the dataset. A freely available public database, intended as a resource for researchers studying the immune response to SARS-CoV-2, is where the repertoires were released. The prospective study material was composed of cDNA or gDNA derived from T cells, B-cell-depleted T cells, or PBMCs. The samples were drawn from the first 160 participants of the ongoing ImmuneRACE study and from 950 to 1,500 subjects provided by 6 global collaborators. HLA class I and class II types, where available, came from metadata supplied by the sample provider rather than from assay-based typing. General study outcomes and caveats: How much clinical and demographic metadata was included differed by source and by participant, and the metadata was provided uncurated.

The immunoSEQ Assay, a bias-controlled multiplex PCR, was used to amplify TCRbeta CDR3 regions from genomic DNA. On the authors' methods: The number of nucleated cells in each sample was estimated from the amplification of reference gene primers within the assay. To quantify the absolute abundance of each unique TCRbeta CDR3 rearrangement, sequence reads were collapsed and filtered. For each sample, productive Simpson clonality was calculated as the square root of Simpson's diversity index over productive rearrangements. The source is immuneACCESS, and TCRdb retained only in-frame sequences with V and J called. Part of the clones is not carried over; for the studies checked, unresolved V genes explain less than half of this, and the remainder is unexplained. The DNA was the basis for D and trimming; V, J and clone size are from that table. Counted in this sample were 350,000 to 450,000 clones; nearly 90% of them appeared once. The ten top clones hold 1.2% to 1.5% of the sample.

Turning to this clone: Which antigen it targets is not known. No per-base quality is available; no much larger clone lies one base away.

The V end loses 6 bases and the J end loses 3 bases, and a stretch of 12 bases separates them. Inclusive of the bounding cysteine and phenylalanine, the CDR3 is 13 residues long. Solely the CDR3 DNA is kept, with 39 bases framed from the first base. CDR1 is given as MRHNA and CDR2 as SNTAGT, both from the germline V gene. Enrolling through a virtual design, the prospective study's participants ranged in age from roughly 18 to 100 years and lived across about two dozen United States geographic areas. Cohort assignment in the prospective study relied on participant-reported clinical history from a screening survey and a study questionnaire. A participant counted as exposed if, within 2 weeks of entering the study, that participant had been in contact with someone who had a PCR-confirmed or clinician-diagnosed COVID-19 case. Mobile phlebotomists in the prospective study collected whole blood, serum and a nasopharyngeal or oropharyngeal swab from every participant. Additional blood draws and questionnaires over an approximately two-month period could optionally be provided by prospective study participants. Blood samples from the prospective study were shipped frozen or at room temperature prior to DNA extraction.

The chain uses TRBV6-4 and TRBJ2-7; perhaps TRBD1 is the D gene, with 6 bases matching. The TCR was taken from a woman younger than 35 who had been exposed to COVID-19. The material sequenced was PBMCs or T cells enriched from blood (not recorded which). The CDR3 protein: CASSEDRLYEQYF. Read as DNA, the sequence is TGTGCCAGCAGCGAGGACAGACTCTACGAGCAGTACTTC.